A single sample gave rise to the 6 T cell receptor beta chains below, sequenced in a study of siplizumab effects on memory and regulatory T cells. Profiled with immunoSEQ multiplex PCR; TCRdb holds only in-frame clones, not every one. This table has 90,000 to 150,000 clones, 93% appearing once. Specimen: non-Treg CD4+ T cells sorted from blood. These receptors were collected from a human donor in good health.

CDR3 DNA: TGTGCCAGAGGGAACGTGGGTGTTGGCACAGATACGCAGTATTTT. It yields the protein CARGNVGVGTDTQYF. The J gene is TRBJ2-3, the V gene TRBV7-3; D call uncertain. The CDR3 spans 15 residues. Per germline, CDR1 SGHTA and CDR2 FQGTGA. V was trimmed by 9 bases and J by 1 base, leaving 17 bases between them.

The chain has TRBV28 and TRBJ2-1; TRBD2 might be the D (5 bases). The CDR3 sequence is 12 residues long. CDR1 is MDHEN and CDR2 is SYDVKM in the germline V gene. V was shortened by 6 bases and J by 10 bases, with 13 bases between the two germline ends. The CDR3 region has the DNA TGTGCCAGCAGCCAAGAGGGTAACGAGCAGTTCTTC. Translated, it gives CASSQEGNEQFF.

The rearrangement links TRBV18 to TRBJ1-1; D uncertain. The CDR3 is 15 residues long. CDR1 KGHSH and CDR2 LQKENI come from the germline V gene. V was clipped by 1 base and J by 4 bases, with 13 bases between them. The CDR3 DNA is TGTGCCAGCTCACCACTATTGGAATCGGGCACTGAAGCTTTCTTT. Residues: CASSPLLESGTEAFF.

The rearrangement joins TRBV7-9 to TRBJ2-6; D gene uncertain. V shed 4 bases and J shed 2 bases, with 9 bases lying between them. CDR1 SEHNR and CDR2 FQNEAQ come from the germline V gene (reference sequence). The CDR3 is 15 residues long. CDR3 nucleotides: TGTGCCAGCAGCTCCTCTACAACTGGGGCCAACGTCCTGACTTTC. This gives the protein CASSSSTTGANVLTF.

The V call is TRBV10-3, the J call TRBJ2-3, with 7 bases identical to TRBD2. CDR1 and CDR2 (germline): ENHRY, SYGVKD. The CDR3 length is 14 residues. With 5 bases clipped from V and 5 bases from J, the junction kept 7 bases outside the gene matches. This CDR3 reads CAISKGLTGDTQYF. The CDR3 DNA is TGTGCCATCAGTAAGGGACTAACGGGAGATACGCAGTATTTT.

The V call is TRBV20-1, the J call TRBJ2-5; 7 bases line up with TRBD2. The CDR3 is 10 amino acids. Germline CDR1 reads DFQATT; CDR2 reads SNEGSKA (reference sequence). Germline trimming cut 7 bases from V and 5 bases from J; bases unmatched to any gene: 1. The CDR3 DNA sequence: TGCAGTGGGGGAGGGGAGACCCAGTACTTC. Its protein is CSGGGETQYF.